In this sample, the clone carrying this T cell receptor (beta chain) turned up once. Trimming left V 10 bases short and J 5 bases short, with 22 bases between. Germline V CDR1 and CDR2: MNHEY, SVGAGI. CDR3 length equals 15 residues. The source of the sample is a study of blood T cell repertoires in COVID-19. Across the whole study: T cells, B-cell-depleted T cells, or PBMCs provided the cDNA or gDNA that served as material.

Sequencing used immunoSEQ multiplex PCR; TCRdb keeps in-frame clones, though not all of them. This sample carries 200,000 to 250,000 clones, 82% of them seen once, and the ten largest clones take 3% to 4%. The clonotype comes from a woman in her fifties or sixties who had recovered from COVID-19. Sequenced material: PBMCs or T cells enriched from blood (not recorded which). The chain employs TRBV6-5 and TRBJ2-3; possibly TRBD2 for D (6 bases). The CDR3 loop reads CATSSGTRSGDTQYF. CDR3 bases: TGTGCCACCTCATCCGGGACTCGTTCGGGAGATACGCAGTATTTT.